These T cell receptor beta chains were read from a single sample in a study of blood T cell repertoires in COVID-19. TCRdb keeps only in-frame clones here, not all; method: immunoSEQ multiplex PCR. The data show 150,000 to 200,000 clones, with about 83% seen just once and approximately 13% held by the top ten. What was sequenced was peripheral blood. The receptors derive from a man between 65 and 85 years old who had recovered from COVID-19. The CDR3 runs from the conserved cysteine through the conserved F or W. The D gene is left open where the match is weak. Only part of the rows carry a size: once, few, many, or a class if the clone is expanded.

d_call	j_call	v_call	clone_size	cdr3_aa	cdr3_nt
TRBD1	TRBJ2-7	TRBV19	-	CASSTGQGFYEQYF	TGTGCCAGTAGTACGGGACAGGGATTCTACGAGCAGTACTTC
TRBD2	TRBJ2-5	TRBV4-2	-	CASSQLAGGVETQYF	TGTGCCAGCAGCCAGTTAGCGGGAGGGGTGGAGACCCAGTACTTC
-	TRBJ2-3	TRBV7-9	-	CASCGPTDTQYF	TGTGCCAGCTGTGGGCCGACGGATACGCAGTATTTT
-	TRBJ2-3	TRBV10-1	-	CASSERSWRGTDTQYF	TGCGCCAGCAGTGAGCGGTCTTGGCGGGGCACAGATACGCAGTATTTT
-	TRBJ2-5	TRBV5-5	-	CASSFTGYQGWRETQYF	TGTGCCAGCAGCTTTACAGGGTATCAGGGGTGGCGGGAGACCCAGTACTTC
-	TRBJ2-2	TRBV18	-	CASSPIDGPSGVDGELFF	TGTGCCAGCTCACCAATCGATGGTCCGTCCGGGGTCGACGGGGAGCTGTTTTTT
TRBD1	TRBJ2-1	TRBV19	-	CATGTGVSNEQFF	TGTGCCACTGGGACAGGAGTAAGCAATGAGCAGTTCTTC
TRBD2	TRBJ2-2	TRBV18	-	CASSPSLLAGVNTGELFF	TGTGCCAGCTCACCATCGCTGCTAGCGGGGGTGAACACCGGGGAGCTGTTTTTT
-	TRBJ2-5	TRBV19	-	CASSTSVPPETQYF	TGTGCCAGTAGTACTAGCGTTCCTCCAGAGACCCAGTACTTC
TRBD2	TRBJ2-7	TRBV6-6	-	CASSYGSSGAYEQYF	TGTGCCAGCAGTTACGGAAGTAGCGGGGCTTACGAGCAGTACTTC
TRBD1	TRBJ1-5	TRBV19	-	CASSADRATFNQPQHF	TGTGCCAGTAGTGCGGACAGGGCCACATTCAATCAGCCCCAGCATTTT
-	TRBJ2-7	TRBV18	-	CASSPLPGEQYF	TGTGCCAGCTCACCATTGCCCGGGGAGCAGTACTTC
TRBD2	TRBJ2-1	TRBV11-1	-	CATTRGGNHNEQFF	TGTGCCACGACTCGGGGGGGAAATCACAATGAGCAGTTCTTC
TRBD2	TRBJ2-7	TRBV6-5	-	CASSNRLAGGYEQYF	TGTGCCAGCAGCAACAGGCTAGCGGGAGGGTACGAGCAGTACTTC
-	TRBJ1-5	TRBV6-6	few	CASSYQTGRGQPQHF	TGTGCCAGCAGTTACCAGACCGGGAGAGGTCAGCCCCAGCATTTT
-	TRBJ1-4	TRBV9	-	CASSAGGRVGEKLFF	TGTGCCAGCAGCGCGGGGGGCAGGGTTGGGGAAAAACTGTTTTTT
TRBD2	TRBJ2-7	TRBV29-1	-	CSAEDGAGGSYEQYF	TGCAGCGCCGAAGATGGAGCGGGAGGCTCCTACGAGCAGTACTTC
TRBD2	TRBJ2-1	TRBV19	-	CASLPGTEGSGSNEQFF	TGTGCCAGTTTACCCGGGACAGAAGGTAGCGGGAGTAATGAGCAGTTCTTC
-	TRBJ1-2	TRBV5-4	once	CASSNGTRGAGYTF	TGTGCCAGCAGCAACGGGACCAGGGGAGCCGGCTACACCTTC
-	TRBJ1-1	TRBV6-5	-	CASSGGADYTEAFF	TGTGCCAGCTCGGGGGGCGCGGATTACACTGAAGCTTTCTTT
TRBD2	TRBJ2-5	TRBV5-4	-	CASSPPASGNLETQYF	TGTGCCAGCAGCCCCCCGGCTAGCGGGAACCTAGAGACCCAGTACTTC
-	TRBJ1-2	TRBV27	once	CASSTQGGNYGYTF	TGTGCCAGCAGTACACAGGGTGGCAACTATGGCTACACCTTC
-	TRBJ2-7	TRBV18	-	CASSPSRVSYEQYF	TGTGCCAGCTCACCCTCGAGGGTCTCCTACGAGCAGTACTTC
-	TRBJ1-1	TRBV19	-	CASNQGGGTEAFF	TGTGCCAGTAACCAGGGAGGAGGCACTGAAGCTTTCTTT
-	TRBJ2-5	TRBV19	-	CASSMISAQETQYF	TGTGCCAGTAGTATGATTAGTGCACAAGAGACCCAGTACTTC
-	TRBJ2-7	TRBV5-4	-	CASKAGAEGYHEQYF	TGTGCCAGCAAGGCTGGGGCTGAAGGATACCACGAGCAGTACTTC
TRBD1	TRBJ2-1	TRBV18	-	CASSLGTVNEQFF	TGTGCCAGCTCACTCGGGACAGTCAATGAGCAGTTCTTC
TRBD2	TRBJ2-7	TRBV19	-	CASSIAGAGGQRVEQYF	TGTGCCAGTAGTATAGCGGGAGCGGGAGGGCAAAGAGTCGAGCAGTACTTC
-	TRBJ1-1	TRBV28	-	CASRSNSFEAFF	TGTGCCAGCAGATCTAATTCCTTTGAAGCTTTCTTT
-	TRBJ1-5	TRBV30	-	CAWSVRVLTGHQPQHF	TGTGCCTGGAGTGTAAGGGTACTTACAGGCCATCAGCCCCAGCATTTT
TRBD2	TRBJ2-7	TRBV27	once	CASSLAREAYEQYF	TGTGCCAGCAGTTTGGCGCGGGAGGCTTACGAGCAGTACTTC
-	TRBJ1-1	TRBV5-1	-	CASSLAGVTEAFF	TGCGCCAGCAGCTTAGCAGGGGTCACTGAAGCTTTCTTT
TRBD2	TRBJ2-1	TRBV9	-	CASSYLTSGSRNEQFF	TGTGCCAGCAGCTACCTGACTAGCGGGAGTCGGAATGAGCAGTTCTTC